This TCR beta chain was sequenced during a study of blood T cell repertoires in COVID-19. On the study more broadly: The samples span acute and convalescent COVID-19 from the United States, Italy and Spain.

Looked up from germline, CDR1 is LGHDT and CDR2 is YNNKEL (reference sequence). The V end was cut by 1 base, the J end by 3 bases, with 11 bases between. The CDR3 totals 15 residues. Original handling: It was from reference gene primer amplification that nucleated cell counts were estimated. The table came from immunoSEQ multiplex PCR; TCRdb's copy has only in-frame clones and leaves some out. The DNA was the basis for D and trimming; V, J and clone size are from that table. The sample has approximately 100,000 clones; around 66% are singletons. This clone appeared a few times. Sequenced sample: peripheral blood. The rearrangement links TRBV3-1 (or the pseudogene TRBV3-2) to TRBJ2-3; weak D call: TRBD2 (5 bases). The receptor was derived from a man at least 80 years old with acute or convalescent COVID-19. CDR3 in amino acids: CASSQGPSSTDTQYF. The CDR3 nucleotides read TGTGCCAGCAGCCAAGGGCCTAGCAGTACAGATACGCAGTATTTT.